The rows below give T cell receptor beta chains drawn from one sample of a study of post-analysis software for immune sequencing data. TCRdb reprocessed the PCR reads via MiXCR and lists one record per CDR3 protein. The sample holds fewer than 700,000 distinct CDR3 sequences, 44% seen once. Sequences were obtained from blood. These receptors all stem from a girl aged 10-17 years with multiple sclerosis. CDR3s include the opening cysteine and the closing phenylalanine or tryptophan. D genes are given only for firm matches. Rows give clone size only sometimes, using once, few, many, or a class for an expanded clone.

>TRBV24-1|once|.|TRBJ1-2
CATSDLRGKGYGYTF
TGTGCCACCAGTGATTTGCGGGGCAAGGGCTATGGCTACACCTTC
>TRBV4-1|.|TRBD1|TRBJ2-1
CASSQTYTGGQYNEQFF
TGCGCCAGCAGCCAGACTTATACAGGGGGGCAGTACAATGAGCAGTTCTTC
>TRBV12-3/TRBV12-4|.|.|TRBJ2-1
CVSSFGSEQFF
TGTGTCAGCAGTTTTGGGAGCGAGCAGTTCTTC
>TRBV10-3|.|.|TRBJ1-5
CAIGADNQPQHF
TGTGCCATCGGAGCAGACAATCAGCCCCAGCATTTT
>TRBV7-3|.|.|TRBJ1-5
CASSLSEGQPQHF
TGTGCCAGCAGCTTAAGTGAGGGCCAGCCCCAGCATTTT
>TRBV20-1|.|.|TRBJ2-1
CSASVEQFF
TGCAGTGCTAGTGTTGAGCAGTTCTTC
>TRBV20-1|.|.|TRBJ1-1
CSARKLGGKDTEAFF
TGCAGTGCTCGGAAGCTAGGGGGAAAGGACACTGAAGCTTTCTTT
>TRBV9|few|.|TRBJ2-3
CASSYGTAEFTDTQYF
TGTGCCAGCAGCTACGGGACTGCCGAGTTCACAGATACGCAGTATTTT
>TRBV10-2|few|TRBD2|TRBJ2-1
CASSTGTRPSQQFF
TGCGCCAGCAGTACCGGGACTAGGCCCTCCCAGCAGTTCTTC
>TRBV11-3|.|.|TRBJ2-4
CASSLDGANIQYF
TGTGCCAGCAGCTTAGATGGGGCAAACATTCAGTACTTC
>TRBV24-1|.|.|TRBJ2-4
CATSARTGTDLAKNIQYF
TGTGCCACCAGTGCTAGAACCGGGACGGACTTAGCCAAAAACATTCAGTACTTC
>TRBV5-1|.|TRBD2|TRBJ2-2
CASSPGLASGELFF
TGCGCCAGCAGCCCGGGACTAGCTTCCGGGGAGCTGTTTTTT
>TRBV27|.|.|TRBJ2-7
CASSLSRGREQYF
TGTGCCAGCAGTTTATCCAGGGGTCGCGAGCAGTACTTC
>TRBV5-1|.|.|TRBJ1-6
CASSTQPAGSYNSPLHF
TGCGCCAGCAGCACCCAACCCGCTGGCTCCTATAATTCACCCCTCCACTTT
>TRBV6-5|.|.|TRBJ1-2
CASNLQGSGYGYTF
TGTGCCAGCAACCTACAGGGATCGGGCTATGGCTACACCTTC
>TRBV6-2/TRBV6-3|once|.|TRBJ2-1
CASSSGGQFF
TGTGCCAGCAGTTCGGGTGGACAGTTCTTC
>TRBV7-6|.|TRBD2|TRBJ2-1
CASSERGLAGDGQFF
TGTGCCAGCAGCGAACGGGGACTAGCGGGAGACGGGCAGTTCTTC
>TRBV7-3|.|.|TRBJ2-5
CASSLTGGGGETQYF
TGTGCCAGCAGCTTAACGGGGGGAGGAGGAGAGACCCAGTACTTC
>TRBV6-6|.|TRBD1|TRBJ1-2
CASGRGLQYGYTF
TGTGCCAGCGGAAGGGGGCTGCAGTATGGCTACACCTTC
>TRBV11-3|.|TRBD2|TRBJ2-5
CASSLRTSGSWRVGETQYF
TGTGCCAGCAGCTTACGGACTAGCGGGAGTTGGCGAGTCGGAGAGACCCAGTACTTC
>TRBV12-3/TRBV12-4|few|.|TRBJ2-7
CASRLRTNSYEQYF
TGTGCCAGCAGATTAAGGACTAACTCCTACGAGCAGTACTTC
>TRBV10-3|once|.|TRBJ1-2
CAISEGILQPRYGYTF
TGTGCCATCAGTGAGGGGATTCTCCAACCGCGATATGGCTACACCTTC
>TRBV28|.|.|TRBJ2-7
CASSLTQIHTYEQYF
TGTGCCAGCAGTTTAACACAGATCCACACCTACGAGCAGTACTTC
>TRBV20-1|few|.|TRBJ1-4
CSANGGDLRLFF
TGCAGTGCTAATGGGGGCGATTTACGACTGTTTTTT
>TRBV14|.|.|TRBJ1-5
CASSRDLGQPQHF
TGTGCCAGCAGCCGCGATCTGGGGCAGCCCCAGCATTTT
>TRBV4-2|.|.|TRBJ2-5
CASSQDGPGHETQYF
TGTGCCAGCAGCCAAGATGGCCCGGGACACGAGACCCAGTACTTC
>TRBV12-3/TRBV12-4|once|TRBD1|TRBJ1-2
CASSFSQGVGYTF
TGTGCCAGCAGTTTTAGTCAGGGGGTCGGCTACACCTTC
>TRBV5-1|.|TRBD1|TRBJ1-5
CASSTGAPNQPQHF
TGCGCCAGCAGCACAGGGGCTCCAAATCAGCCCCAGCATTTT
>TRBV10-3|.|.|TRBJ2-5
CAISESKETQYF
TGTGCCATCAGTGAGTCGAAAGAGACCCAGTACTTC
>TRBV10-3|.|TRBD1|TRBJ2-5
CAISESWDSQETQYF
TGTGCCATCAGTGAGTCTTGGGACAGTCAAGAGACCCAGTACTTC
>TRBV10-3|.|.|TRBJ1-2
CAISESQNYGYTF
TGTGCCATCAGTGAGTCTCAGAACTATGGCTACACCTTC